This entry concerns a single TCR beta chain. What it recognizes is unknown. This entry belongs to a study of identical twins. V was pared by 1 base and J by 6 bases, with 16 bases between. Germline lookup yields CDR1 SEHNR and CDR2 FQNEAQ (reference sequence). The CDR3 consists of 15 residues. Broader study findings: Cross-sectional statistics underpinned the conclusions; the same donors were not followed. Insertions were fewer in abundant cord blood beta clonotypes, whereas memory repertoires showed none of this pattern.

Donors uniformly comprised healthy Caucasians. Template switching (which added a universal primer site) was used, and cDNA carried unique molecular identifiers. One entry per CDR3 protein, called by TCRdb with MiXCR from the 5' RACE reads. The table has hundreds of thousands of distinct CDR3 sequences, 20% to 25% seen once. The sample was also linked to a second study, of T cells expressing NK-cell markers.

What was sequenced was CD4+ T cells sorted from blood. The clonotype originates from a woman younger than 30 in good health. The chain carries TRBV7-9 and TRBJ2-7; D might be TRBD1 (5 bases). The CDR3 protein is CASSLGGGHGSEQYF. The CDR3 DNA sequence: TGTGCCAGCAGCTTAGGGGGCGGCCACGGGTCCGAGCAGTACTTC.